One TCR beta chain is described in this entry. The record originates from a study of CXCR3-negative and CXCR3-positive naive CD8 T cells. The authors prepared UMI-labeled TRB cDNA libraries by 5' RACE. TCRdb re-called the 5' RACE reads and catalogs CDR3 proteins one per entry, DNA excluded. The table counts about 62,000 distinct CDR3 sequences; about 4.6% lies in the top ten. Naive CD8+ T cells showed CD45RO-CCR7+CD27+CD95-. CDR3 length: 13 amino acids. CDR1 is DFQATT and CDR2 is SNEGSKA in the germline V gene (reference sequence). Source material: naive CXCR3- CD8+ T cells from blood. The subset denotes: CD45RO-CCR7+CD27+CD95- naive CD8+ T cells lacking CXCR3 (TNR3-). The genes are TRBV20-1 and TRBJ1-2; lacking DNA, the TRBD1 call made by TCRdb goes unchecked. The receptor comes from a human donor in good health. Some clones in this sample may be carry-over from other donors' samples. The CDR3 here is CSARDPTAQGYTF.